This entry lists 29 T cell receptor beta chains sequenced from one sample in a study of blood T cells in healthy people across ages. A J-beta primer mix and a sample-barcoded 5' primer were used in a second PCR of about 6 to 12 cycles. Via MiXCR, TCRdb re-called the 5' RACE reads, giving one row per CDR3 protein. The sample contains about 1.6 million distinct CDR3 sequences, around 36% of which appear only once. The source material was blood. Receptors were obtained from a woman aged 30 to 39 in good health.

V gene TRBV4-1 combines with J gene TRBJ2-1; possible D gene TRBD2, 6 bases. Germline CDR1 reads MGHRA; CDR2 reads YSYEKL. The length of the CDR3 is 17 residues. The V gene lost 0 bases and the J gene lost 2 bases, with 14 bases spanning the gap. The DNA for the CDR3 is TGCGCCAGCAGCCAAGATCGGAGGGACCGAGCCTACAATGAGCAGTTCTTC. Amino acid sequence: CASSQDRRDRAYNEQFF.

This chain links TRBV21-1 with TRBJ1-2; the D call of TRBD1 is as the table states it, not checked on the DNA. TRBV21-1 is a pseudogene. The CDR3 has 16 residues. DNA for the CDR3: TGTGCCACCATACTTCATAAGAGACAGCCTTTCTATGGCTACACCTTC. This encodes CATILHKRQPFYGYTF.

CDR3 sequence (DNA): TGTGCCAGCAGTTTTTCTATAGAGACCCAGTACTTC. It specifies CASSFSIETQYF. The rearrangement uses TRBV12-3 or TRBV12-4 and TRBJ2-5; no firm D call. V lost 3 bases and J lost 4, with 6 bases in between. The CDR3 has 12 residues.

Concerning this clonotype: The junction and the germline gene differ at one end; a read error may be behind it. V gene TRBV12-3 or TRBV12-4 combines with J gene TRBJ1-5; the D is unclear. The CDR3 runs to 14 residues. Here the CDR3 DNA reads TGTGCCAGCAGTTGGCTAGAGGGTGGTCAGCCCCGGCATTTT. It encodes CASSWLEGGQPRHF.

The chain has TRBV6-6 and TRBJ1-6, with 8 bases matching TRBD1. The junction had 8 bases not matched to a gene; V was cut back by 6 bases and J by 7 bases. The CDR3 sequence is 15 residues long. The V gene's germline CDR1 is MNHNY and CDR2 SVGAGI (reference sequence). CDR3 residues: CASRKDRAGNSPLHF. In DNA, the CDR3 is TGTGCCAGCAGAAAGGACAGGGCGGGGAATTCACCCCTCCACTTT.

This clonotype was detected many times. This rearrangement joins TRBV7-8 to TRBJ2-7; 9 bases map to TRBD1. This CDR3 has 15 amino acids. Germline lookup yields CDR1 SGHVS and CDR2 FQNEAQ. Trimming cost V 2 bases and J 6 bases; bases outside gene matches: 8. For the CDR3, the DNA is TGTGCCAGCAGCTTAAACTTAGGACAGGGGCCCGAGCAGTACTTC. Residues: CASSLNLGQGPEQYF.

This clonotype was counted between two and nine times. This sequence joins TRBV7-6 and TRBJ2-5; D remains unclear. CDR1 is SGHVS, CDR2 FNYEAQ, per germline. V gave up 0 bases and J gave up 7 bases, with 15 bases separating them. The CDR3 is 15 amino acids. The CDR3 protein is CASSLAYVSFGTQYF. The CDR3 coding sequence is TGTGCCAGCAGCTTAGCATATGTCAGCTTCGGGACCCAGTACTTC.

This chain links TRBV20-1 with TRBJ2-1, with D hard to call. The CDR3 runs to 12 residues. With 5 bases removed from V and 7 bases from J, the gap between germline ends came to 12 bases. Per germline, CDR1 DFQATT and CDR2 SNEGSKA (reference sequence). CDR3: CSAPDGANEQFF. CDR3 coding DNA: TGCAGTGCTCCTGACGGTGCGAATGAGCAGTTCTTC.

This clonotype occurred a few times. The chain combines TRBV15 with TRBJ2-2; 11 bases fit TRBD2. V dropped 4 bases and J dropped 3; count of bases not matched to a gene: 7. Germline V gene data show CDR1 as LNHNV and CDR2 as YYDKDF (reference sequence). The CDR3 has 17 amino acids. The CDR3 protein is CATSKPGLAEHTGELFF. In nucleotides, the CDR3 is TGTGCCACCAGCAAGCCGGGACTAGCGGAGCACACCGGGGAGCTGTTTTTT.

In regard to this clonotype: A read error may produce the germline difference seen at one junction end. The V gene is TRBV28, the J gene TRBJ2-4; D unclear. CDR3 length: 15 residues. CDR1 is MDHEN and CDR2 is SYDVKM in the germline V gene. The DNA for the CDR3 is TGTGCCAGCAGCTTTGAATCTTTAGCCAAAAGCATTCAGTACTTC. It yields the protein CASSFESLAKSIQYF.

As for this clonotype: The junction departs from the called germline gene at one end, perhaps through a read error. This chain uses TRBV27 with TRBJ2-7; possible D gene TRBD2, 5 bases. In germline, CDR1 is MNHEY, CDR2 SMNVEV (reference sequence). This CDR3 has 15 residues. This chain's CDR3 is CACSDERFLSYEQYF. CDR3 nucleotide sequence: TGTGCCTGCAGCGATGAGCGGTTCCTATCCTACGAGCAGTACTTC.

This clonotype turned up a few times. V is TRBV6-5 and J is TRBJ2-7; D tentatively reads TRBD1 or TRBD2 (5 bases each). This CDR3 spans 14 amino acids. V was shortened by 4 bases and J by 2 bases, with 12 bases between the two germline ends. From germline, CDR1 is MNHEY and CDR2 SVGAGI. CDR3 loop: CASSSMTGPYEQYF. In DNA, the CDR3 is TGTGCCAGCAGTTCGATGACGGGACCCTACGAGCAGTACTTC.

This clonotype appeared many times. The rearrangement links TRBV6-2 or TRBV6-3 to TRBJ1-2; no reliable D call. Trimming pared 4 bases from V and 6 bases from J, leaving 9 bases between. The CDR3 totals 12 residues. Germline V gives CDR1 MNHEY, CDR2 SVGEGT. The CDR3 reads CASSFGVDGYTF. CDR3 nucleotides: TGTGCCAGCAGTTTTGGGGTCGATGGCTACACCTTC.

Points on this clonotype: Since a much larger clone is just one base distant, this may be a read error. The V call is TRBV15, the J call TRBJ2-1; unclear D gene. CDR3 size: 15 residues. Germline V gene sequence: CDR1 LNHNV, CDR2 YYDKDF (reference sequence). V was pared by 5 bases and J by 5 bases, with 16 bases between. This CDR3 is CATSHDFTPNNEQFF. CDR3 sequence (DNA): TGTGCCACCAGCCATGACTTTACCCCAAACAATGAGCAGTTCTTC.

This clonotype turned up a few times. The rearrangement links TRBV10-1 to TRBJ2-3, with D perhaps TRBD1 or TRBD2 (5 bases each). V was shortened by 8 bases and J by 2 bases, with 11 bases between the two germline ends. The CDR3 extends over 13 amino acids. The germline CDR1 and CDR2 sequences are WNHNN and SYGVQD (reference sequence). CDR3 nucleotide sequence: TGCGCCAGCCGGGACCCAAACACAGATACGCAGTATTTT. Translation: CASRDPNTDTQYF.

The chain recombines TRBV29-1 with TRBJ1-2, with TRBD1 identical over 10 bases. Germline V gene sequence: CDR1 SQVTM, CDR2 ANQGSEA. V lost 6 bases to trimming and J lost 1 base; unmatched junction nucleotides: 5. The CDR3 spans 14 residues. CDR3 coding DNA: TGCAGCGTGGGACAGGGGCCGTTTAACTATGGCTACACCTTC. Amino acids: CSVGQGPFNYGYTF.

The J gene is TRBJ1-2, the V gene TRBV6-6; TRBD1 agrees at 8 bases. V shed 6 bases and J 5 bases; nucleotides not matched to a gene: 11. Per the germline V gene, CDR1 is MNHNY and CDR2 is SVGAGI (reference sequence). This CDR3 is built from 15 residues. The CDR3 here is CASSPGQGGTYGYTF. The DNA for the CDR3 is TGTGCCAGCAGCCCCGGACAGGGTGGAACTTATGGCTACACCTTC.

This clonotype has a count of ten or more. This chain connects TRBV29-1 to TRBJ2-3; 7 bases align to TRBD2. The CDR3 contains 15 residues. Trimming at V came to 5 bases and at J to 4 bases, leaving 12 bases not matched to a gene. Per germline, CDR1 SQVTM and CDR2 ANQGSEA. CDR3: CSVLSRLAVADTQYF. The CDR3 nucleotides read TGCAGCGTTCTCAGTCGGCTAGCGGTCGCAGATACGCAGTATTTT.

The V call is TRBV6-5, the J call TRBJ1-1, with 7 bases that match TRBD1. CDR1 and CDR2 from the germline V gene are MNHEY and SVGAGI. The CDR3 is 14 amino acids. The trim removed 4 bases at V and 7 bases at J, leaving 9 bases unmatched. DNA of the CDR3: TGTGCCAGCAGTTCCTCCGGGACAGAATTTGAAGCTTTCTTT. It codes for CASSSSGTEFEAFF.

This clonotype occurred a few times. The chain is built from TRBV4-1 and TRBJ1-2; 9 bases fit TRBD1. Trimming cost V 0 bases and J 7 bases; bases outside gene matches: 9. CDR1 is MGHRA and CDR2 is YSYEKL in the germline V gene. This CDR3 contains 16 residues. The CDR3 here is CASSQDFRDRDGGYTF. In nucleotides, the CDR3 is TGCGCCAGCAGCCAAGACTTCCGGGACAGGGATGGTGGCTACACCTTC.

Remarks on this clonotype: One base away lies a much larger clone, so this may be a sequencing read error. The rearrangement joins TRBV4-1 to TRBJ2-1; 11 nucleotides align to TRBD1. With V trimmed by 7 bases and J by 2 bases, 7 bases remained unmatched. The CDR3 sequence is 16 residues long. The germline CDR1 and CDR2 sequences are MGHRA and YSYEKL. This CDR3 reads CASNQDRGPPYNEQFF. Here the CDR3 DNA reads TGCGCCAGCAACCAGGACAGGGGGCCCCCCTACAATGAGCAGTTCTTC.

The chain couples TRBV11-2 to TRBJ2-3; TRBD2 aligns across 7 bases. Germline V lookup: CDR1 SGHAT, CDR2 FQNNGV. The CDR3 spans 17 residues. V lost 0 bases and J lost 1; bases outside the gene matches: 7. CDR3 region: CASSLEGRGGGTDTQYF. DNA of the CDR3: TGTGCCAGCAGCTTAGAGGGTCGCGGGGGTGGCACAGATACGCAGTATTTT. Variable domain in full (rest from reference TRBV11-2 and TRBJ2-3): EAGVAQSPRYKIIEKRQSVAFWCNPISGHATLYWYQQILGQGPKLLIQFQNNGVVDDSQLPKDRFSAERLKGVDSTLKIQPAKLEDSAVYLCASSLEGRGGGTDTQYFGPGTRLTVL.

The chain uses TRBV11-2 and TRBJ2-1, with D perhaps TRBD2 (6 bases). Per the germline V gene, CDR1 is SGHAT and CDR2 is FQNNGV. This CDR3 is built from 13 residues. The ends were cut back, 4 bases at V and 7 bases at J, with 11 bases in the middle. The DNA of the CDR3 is TGTGCCAGCAGCTCTCGACTAGGGAATGAGCAGTTCTTC. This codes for CASSSRLGNEQFF.

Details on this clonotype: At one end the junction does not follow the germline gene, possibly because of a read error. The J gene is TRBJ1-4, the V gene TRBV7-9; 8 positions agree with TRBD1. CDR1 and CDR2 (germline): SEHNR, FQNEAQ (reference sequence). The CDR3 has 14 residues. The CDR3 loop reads CASSQDRGGEELFF. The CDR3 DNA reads TGTGCCAGCAGCCAAGACAGGGGAGGTGAAGAACTGTTTTTT.

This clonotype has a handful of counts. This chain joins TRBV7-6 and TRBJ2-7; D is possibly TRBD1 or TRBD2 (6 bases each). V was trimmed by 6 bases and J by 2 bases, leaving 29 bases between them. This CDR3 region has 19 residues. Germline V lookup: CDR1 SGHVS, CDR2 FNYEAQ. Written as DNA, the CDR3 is TGTGCCAGCAGTCCGGGGTCGCCGAGACAGGCCTGGGGGGCCTACGAGCAGTACTTC. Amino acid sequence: CASSPGSPRQAWGAYEQYF.

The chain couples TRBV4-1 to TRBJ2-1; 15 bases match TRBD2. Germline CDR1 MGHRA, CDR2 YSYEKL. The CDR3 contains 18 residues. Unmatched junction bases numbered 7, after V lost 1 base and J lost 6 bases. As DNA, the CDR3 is TGCGCCAGCAGCCAAGCTCATTGGACTAGCGGGAGGGGCAATGAGCAGTTCTTC. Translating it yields CASSQAHWTSGRGNEQFF.

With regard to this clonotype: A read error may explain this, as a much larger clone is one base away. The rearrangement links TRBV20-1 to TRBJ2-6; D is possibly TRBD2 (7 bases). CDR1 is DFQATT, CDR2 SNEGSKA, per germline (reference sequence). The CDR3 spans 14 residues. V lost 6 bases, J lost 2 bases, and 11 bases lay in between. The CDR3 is CSARGGAGANVLTF. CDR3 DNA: TGCAGTGCCAGGGGAGGGGCTGGGGCCAACGTCCTGACTTTC.

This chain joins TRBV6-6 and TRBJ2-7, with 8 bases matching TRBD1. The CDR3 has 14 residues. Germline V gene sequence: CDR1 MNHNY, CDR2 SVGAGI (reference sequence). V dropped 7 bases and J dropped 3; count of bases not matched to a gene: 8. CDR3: CASTRQGIIYEQYF. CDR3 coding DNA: TGTGCCAGCACCCGACAGGGGATAATCTACGAGCAGTACTTC.

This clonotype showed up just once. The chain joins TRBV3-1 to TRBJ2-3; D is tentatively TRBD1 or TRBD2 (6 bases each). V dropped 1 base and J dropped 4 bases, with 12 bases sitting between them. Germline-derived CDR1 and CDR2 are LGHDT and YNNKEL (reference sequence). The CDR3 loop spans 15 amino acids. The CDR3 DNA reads TGTGCCAGCAGCCAAGGGGGGGACACCTCAGATACGCAGTATTTT. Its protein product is CASSQGGDTSDTQYF.